The TCR beta chain under discussion was sequenced for a study of OX40 agonist ivuxolimab in advanced cancers. Study-wide context: The mean age was around 56 years, ranging from about 20 to 79, with approximately 85% of participants male.

This clone has only one observation. The antigen is undetermined. Study-level results: At doses 0.1 to 3.0 mg/kg, CD4+ and CD8+ clones expanded.

Clones were sequenced by immunoSEQ multiplex PCR, and TCRdb holds only the in-frame ones, with some missing. The table includes tens of thousands of clones, 90% to 95% detected once. Patients had blood sampled at baseline and again on cycle 4 day 1 and cycle 7 day 1. The CDR3 is made up of 13 amino acids. CDR1 and CDR2 (germline): GTSNPN, SVGIG (reference sequence). Trimming cost V 4 bases and J 14 bases; bases outside gene matches: 12. This chain connects TRBV30 to TRBJ2-1, with 9 bases identical to TRBD2. Sequencing was performed on CD4+ or CD8+ T cells sorted from blood, taken in a trial of the OX40 agonist ivuxolimab. The TCR originated in an adult with an advanced solid tumor such as melanoma, head and neck, liver or kidney cancer. CDR3 bases: TGTGCCTGGACCCTTAGCGGGAGCGGGTGGAAGTTCTTC. Protein product: CAWTLSGSGWKFF.